The rows below give T cell receptor beta chains drawn from one sample of a study of blood T cell repertoires in COVID-19. Clones were read by immunoSEQ multiplex PCR, and TCRdb kept only the in-frame ones, dropping some. The sample holds 70,000 to 80,000 clones, more than 75% seen once. The sequenced sample was peripheral blood. The receptors stem from a woman older than 75 with acute or convalescent COVID-19. CDR3s include the opening cysteine and the closing phenylalanine or tryptophan. Each record gives: J gene, clone size, V gene, D gene, CDR3 DNA, CDR3 protein. A D gene is named only where the DNA matches it firmly. Some rows have no size entry. The others give once, few or many, or a class for an expanded clone.

TRBJ2-3 | - | TRBV6-1 | - | TGTGCCAGCAGTGCCCTAGTAGAATCTAGCACAGATACGCAGTATTTT | CASSALVESSTDTQYF
TRBJ1-1 | - | TRBV27 | - | TGTGCCAGCAGTTCCCGAGGGGGGAACACTGAAGCTTTCTTT | CASSSRGGNTEAFF
TRBJ2-5 | - | TRBV5-6 | - | TGTGCCAGCAGCCCTGCGGGGATGGAGACCCAGTACTTC | CASSPAGMETQYF
TRBJ2-2 | once | TRBV3-1/TRBV3-2 | - | TGTGCCAGCAGCCAAGTGACGGGCGGGGAGCTGTTTTTT | CASSQVTGGELFF
TRBJ2-2 | few | TRBV12-3/TRBV12-4 | - | TGTGCCATCCTCGGGGGCGGGGAGCTGTTTTTT | CAILGGGELFF
TRBJ2-1 | once | TRBV27 | TRBD2 | TGTGCCAGCAGGCCATTTCAGCGGGAGTACTACAATGAGCAGTTCTTC | CASRPFQREYYNEQFF
TRBJ2-7 | - | TRBV7-2 | TRBD1 | TGTGCCAGCAGCTTTGGGACAGGGTCCTACGAGCAGTACTTC | CASSFGTGSYEQYF
TRBJ2-7 | - | TRBV7-9 | - | TGTGCCAGCAGCCCTAGGCTTCGGCAGGGGAACGAGCAGTACTTC | CASSPRLRQGNEQYF
TRBJ2-1 | - | TRBV6-2/TRBV6-3 | TRBD2 | TGTGCCAGCAGTTTTAGGGACTACAACAATGAGCAGTTCTTC | CASSFRDYNNEQFF
TRBJ1-1 | - | TRBV6-5 | - | TGTGCCAGCACCGCGGGGACCTTGGGGGACACTGAAGCTTTCTTT | CASTAGTLGDTEAFF
TRBJ1-6 | - | TRBV27 | TRBD1 | TGTGCCAGCAGAAGACCGAGGGGACAGGGGAGCTCCTATAATTCACCCCTCCACTTT | CASRRPRGQGSSYNSPLHF
TRBJ2-2 | - | TRBV28 | TRBD2 | TGTGCCAGCAGGTCCCCTAGCGGGAGATTCACCGGGGAGCTGTTTTTT | CASRSPSGRFTGELFF
TRBJ2-7 | - | TRBV5-1 | TRBD2 | TGCGCCAGCAGCCTACTAGCGGGAGGATACGAGCAGTACTTC | CASSLLAGGYEQYF
TRBJ2-2 | - | TRBV6-5 | - | TGTGCCAGCACCCTGACTCAGGGTTCCGGGGAGCTGTTTTTT | CASTLTQGSGELFF
TRBJ2-3 | once | TRBV19 | TRBD2 | TGTGCCAGTAGTTCGGGGAGGGCGGGACGTTTGGCAGATACGCAGTATTTT | CASSSGRAGRLADTQYF
TRBJ1-1 | - | TRBV5-6 | - | TGTGCCAGCAGCTTGGTGGGGGCGGCGAACACTGAAGCTTTCTTT | CASSLVGAANTEAFF
TRBJ2-3 | - | TRBV9 | TRBD1 | TGTGCCAGCAGCGTAGGGGGACAGAGCACAGATACGCAGTATTTT | CASSVGGQSTDTQYF
TRBJ1-2 | once | TRBV4-2 | - | TGTGCCAGCAGCCAAGATTCGACACCCTATGGCTACACCTTC | CASSQDSTPYGYTF
TRBJ2-3 | few | TRBV21-1 | - | TGTGCCAGCAGAAGCAGGGGATCTAGCACAGATACGCAGTATTTT | CASRSRGSSTDTQYF
TRBJ2-7 | once | TRBV6-2/TRBV6-3 | TRBD2 | TGTGCCAGCAGTTATATCCCCGGACTAGCGGGAGGCTTGAGCTCCTACGAGCAGTACTTC | CASSYIPGLAGGLSSYEQYF
TRBJ2-7 | - | TRBV4-1 | - | TGCGCCAGCAGCCAAGAATTTCAGGGTGGCGAGCAGTACTTC | CASSQEFQGGEQYF
TRBJ2-7 | - | TRBV19 | TRBD2 | TGTGCCAGTAGTATTTTCTTAGCGGGTTCTTCCTATCGGCACTACGAGCAGTACTTC | CASSIFLAGSSYRHYEQYF
TRBJ2-7 | few | TRBV7-6 | TRBD2 | TGTGCCAGCAGCTTAGCGTCGGGACTAGACTACGAGCAGTACTTC | CASSLASGLDYEQYF
TRBJ2-3 | - | TRBV7-9 | TRBD1 | TGTGCCAGCAGCTTTACAGGGGGCCCCAGCACAGATACGCAGTATTTT | CASSFTGGPSTDTQYF
TRBJ2-1 | - | TRBV6-2/TRBV6-3 | TRBD2 | TGTGCCAGCAGTTACTCGACTAGCGGCATGGACAATGAGCAGTTCTTC | CASSYSTSGMDNEQFF
TRBJ1-1 | - | TRBV7-6 | TRBD1 | TGTGCCAGCAGCTTAGGAGTCTCAGGGGGCGCGGGGACTGAAGCTTTCTTT | CASSLGVSGGAGTEAFF
TRBJ2-5 | - | TRBV5-4 | TRBD2 | TGTGCCAGCAGCATCGATAGCGGGACGGAGACCCAGTACTTC | CASSIDSGTETQYF
TRBJ2-5 | - | TRBV19 | TRBD2 | TGTGCCAGTAGTATCGGACAGCGGGAGTTGGTTAGAGAGACCCAGTACTTC | CASSIGQRELVRETQYF
TRBJ2-1 | - | TRBV25-1 | - | TGTGCCAGCAGGGGAGACACAATCTCCTACAATGAGCAGTTCTTC | CASRGDTISYNEQFF
TRBJ2-2 | - | TRBV5-1 | - | TGCGCCAGCAGCTTGACGGTGGCCGGGGAGCTGTTTTTT | CASSLTVAGELFF
TRBJ1-4 | - | TRBV7-6 | - | TGTGCCAGCAGCCTAGTGGGTCAGGGTGCAACTAATGAAAAACTGTTTTTT | CASSLVGQGATNEKLFF
TRBJ2-7 | - | TRBV10-1 | - | TGCGCCAGCAGGAGGGGAGGTTCGGGAGAGCAGTACTTC | CASRRGGSGEQYF
TRBJ2-3 | - | TRBV5-1 | - | TGCGCCAGCAGCTTGGGAGTTAATACGCAGTATTTT | CASSLGVNTQYF
TRBJ1-6 | few | TRBV3-1/TRBV3-2 | - | TGTGCCAGCAGCGCCTTATACAGGGACCGTGGCTCACCCCTCCACTTT | CASSALYRDRGSPLHF
TRBJ2-7 | - | TRBV5-4 | - | TGTGCCAGCAGCCTAAACCCCGGGAACGGGTTTGAGCAGTACTTC | CASSLNPGNGFEQYF
TRBJ1-6 | - | TRBV27 | - | TGTGCCAGCAGCTCAGGATCCTATAATTCACCCCTCCACTTT | CASSSGSYNSPLHF
TRBJ1-2 | - | TRBV7-8 | - | TGTGCCAGCAGCTTGGGGGGACCGAACTATGGCTACACCTTC | CASSLGGPNYGYTF
TRBJ2-2 | - | TRBV7-2 | TRBD2 | TGTGCCAGCAGCTTAGGGCCCCTAGCGGGGCTGAACACCGGGGAGCTGTTTTTT | CASSLGPLAGLNTGELFF
TRBJ1-1 | - | TRBV12-5 | - | TGTGCTAGTGGTATAGACAGGAGGAACACTGAAGCTTTCTTT | CASGIDRRNTEAFF
TRBJ1-1 | - | TRBV11-2 | - | TGTGCCAGCAGCTTAAGGGGGACGGACACTGAAGCTTTCTTT | CASSLRGTDTEAFF
TRBJ2-2 | - | TRBV15 | - | TGTGCCACCAGCAGAGATAGATACCAGGAAGTCCCCGGGGAGCTGTTTTTT | CATSRDRYQEVPGELFF
TRBJ2-5 | - | TRBV5-1 | TRBD1 | TGCGCCAGCAGCTTACAGGGGGAGACCCAGTACTTC | CASSLQGETQYF
TRBJ1-1 | - | TRBV9 | - | TGTGCCAGCAGCGTAGTGGGCAGGGGAGGGTTTGACACTGAAGCTTTCTTT | CASSVVGRGGFDTEAFF
TRBJ1-1 | - | TRBV7-9 | - | TGTGCCAGCGAAGTAGGGGGAAGAACTGAAGCTTTCTTT | CASEVGGRTEAFF
TRBJ1-5 | - | TRBV4-2 | TRBD1 | TGTGCCAGCAGCCCTACAGGGGGCAATCAGCCCCAGCATTTT | CASSPTGGNQPQHF
TRBJ1-1 | - | TRBV3-1/TRBV3-2 | - | TGTGCCAGCAGCCAGGAGCTTCCGAACACTGAAGCTTTCTTT | CASSQELPNTEAFF
TRBJ2-2 | - | TRBV19 | - | TGTGCCAGTAGTCCTCAGGGTTGGTCCGGGGAGCTGTTTTTT | CASSPQGWSGELFF
TRBJ2-2 | - | TRBV6-6 | TRBD2 | TGTGCCAGCGTTAGAAGCGGGGGTTCGACCGGGGAGCTGTTTTTT | CASVRSGGSTGELFF
TRBJ1-5 | few | TRBV7-8 | TRBD1 | TGTGCCAGCAATTCGAGGGAAGGGGGCAGGGATCAGCCCCAGCATTTT | CASNSREGGRDQPQHF
TRBJ1-6 | few | TRBV5-1 | - | TGCGCCAGCAGCCCCAGACAGGATTCACCCCTCCACTTT | CASSPRQDSPLHF
TRBJ2-1 | - | TRBV19 | TRBD1 | TGTGCCAGTAGTCCGATGACAGGGGTCCCCTACAATGAGCAGTTCTTC | CASSPMTGVPYNEQFF
TRBJ2-7 | - | TRBV19 | - | TGTGCCAGTAGTCCCGGACTGTTTTACGAGCAGTACTTC | CASSPGLFYEQYF
TRBJ2-2 | few | TRBV16 | TRBD1 | TGTGCCAGCAGCCGAAACAGGGGTAACACCGGGGAGCTGTTTTTT | CASSRNRGNTGELFF